This T cell receptor beta chain emerged from a study of shared clonotypes between healthy human individuals. The CDR3 is 14 amino acids. V was pared by 0 bases and J by 3 bases, with 8 bases between. Germline CDR1 reads SGHRS; CDR2 reads YFSETQ. Original data processing: ImmunoSEQ yielded junction-only sequences lacking quality scores, so filtering differed. The method was immunoSEQ multiplex PCR; TCRdb's version includes in-frame clones alone and lacks a portion of them. That table supplies the V and J calls and clone size; D and trimming were determined from the DNA. The sample lists some 2 million clones; 85% to 95% were seen once. Naive CD8 cells lacked CD45RO, underwent positive selection for CCR7 and left out terminally differentiated effector memory CD45RA+ cells.

The receptor comes from a man aged 18 to 29 in good health. This chain links TRBV5-1 with TRBJ2-3, with D uncertain. The sample was naive CD8+ T cells sorted from blood. For the CDR3, the DNA is TGCGCCAGCAGCTTGGTTACCGATACAGATACGCAGTATTTT. Translated: CASSLVTDTDTQYF.